The 14 T cell receptor beta chains below come from one sample, sequenced in a study of Ad26.COV2.S vaccination and SARS-CoV-2 variants. The method was immunoSEQ multiplex PCR; TCRdb's version includes in-frame clones alone and lacks a portion of them. The table includes 300,000 to 350,000 clones, around 84% detected once. Treatment here: over 15 received Ad26.COV2.S at low or high dose, single or two shots; five or six received placebo; per-sample allocation not given. Collection of the samples took place on day 63 after the first injection of vaccine or placebo. The specimen was peripheral blood, collected in a trial of Ad26.COV2.S vaccine versus placebo. The receptors here all came from a person aged 18-60 years who received the Ad26.COV2.S COVID-19 vaccine or a placebo.

In nucleotides, the CDR3 is TGTGCCAGCGAGAATGAAAAACTGTTTTTT. It translates to CASENEKLFF. The chain has TRBV7-9 and TRBJ1-4; D gene uncertain. Germline V gene data show CDR1 as SEHNR and CDR2 as FQNEAQ (reference sequence). V shed 8 bases and J shed 5 bases, with 3 bases lying between them. CDR3 length: 10 amino acids.

Turning to this clone: Being one base from a much bigger clone, this may be a read error. This chain connects TRBV11-3 to TRBJ2-2; no firm D call. This CDR3 contains 12 residues. V lost 0 bases and J 4 bases, leaving 0 bases between the germline ends. Germline V CDR1 and CDR2: SGHNT, YENEEA. CDR3 nucleotides: TGTGCCAGCAGCTTAGACACCGGGGAGCTGTTTTTT. It yields the protein CASSLDTGELFF.

The rearrangement joins TRBV5-4 to TRBJ2-7; D not certain. The CDR3 has 12 amino acids. The germline V gene has CDR1 SGHNT and CDR2 YYREEE (reference sequence). V lost 3 bases and J 6 bases, leaving 10 bases between the germline ends. The DNA of the CDR3 is TGTGCCAGCAGCTCCTCTTACAGCGAGCAGTACTTC. This codes for CASSSSYSEQYF. Full variable domain (remainder filled in from reference TRBV5-4 and TRBJ2-7): ETGVTQSPTHLIKTRGQQVTLRCSSQSGHNTVSWYQQALGQGPQFIFQYYREEENGRGNFPPRFSGLQFPNYSSELNVNALELDDSALYLCASSSSYSEQYFGPGTRLTVT.

With regard to this clone: Since a much larger clone is just one base distant, this may be a read error. The V gene is TRBV5-4, the J gene TRBJ2-7, with unresolved D. The germline V and J ends were trimmed by 0 bases and 0 bases, with 4 bases remaining between them. Looked up from germline, CDR1 is SGHNT and CDR2 is YYREEE (reference sequence). The CDR3 length is 13 residues. The chain's CDR3 is CASSLDTSYEQYF. CDR3 DNA sequence: TGTGCCAGCAGCTTGGACACCTCCTACGAGCAGTACTTC.

This clone has only one observation. The V gene is TRBV6-2 or TRBV6-3, the J gene TRBJ2-1; D ambiguous. CDR1 is MNHEY and CDR2 is SVGEGT in the germline V gene. V gave up 2 bases and J gave up 6 bases, with 5 bases separating them. This CDR3 region has 12 residues. The CDR3 region is CASSYTTNEQFF. Here the CDR3 DNA reads TGTGCCAGCAGTTACACGACCAATGAGCAGTTCTTC.

The chain employs TRBV7-2 and TRBJ1-1; a weak D match, TRBD1 (5 bases). This CDR3 spans 15 amino acids. V shed 4 bases and J shed 2 bases, with 14 bases lying between them. The germline CDR1 and CDR2 sequences are SGHTA and FQGNSA. The CDR3, as DNA: TGTGCCAGCAGCTCAAAACCGGGGGATAACACTGAAGCTTTCTTT. Protein product: CASSSKPGDNTEAFF.

CDR3 coding DNA: TGTGCCAGCAGTTACTCGCCAGGAGTGTACCAAGAGACCCAGTACTTC. It translates to CASSYSPGVYQETQYF. The genes are TRBV6-5 and TRBJ2-5; D uncertain. Per germline, CDR1 MNHEY and CDR2 SVGAGI. Deletions cut 0 bases from V and 0 bases from J, with 11 bases between. CDR3 length: 16 amino acids.

This chain joins TRBV4-2 and TRBJ2-7; D perhaps matches TRBD1 (5 bases). With 1 base removed from V and 6 bases from J, the gap between germline ends came to 16 bases. Germline CDR1 reads LGHNA; CDR2 reads YNFKEQ. CDR3 length equals 15 residues. The CDR3 nucleotides are TGTGCCAGCAGCCAAGTAGGCAGGGAAGGCGGCGAGCAGTACTTC. Protein: CASSQVGREGGEQYF.

This clone was recorded once. The J gene is TRBJ1-1, the V gene TRBV7-9; D perhaps matches TRBD1 (5 bases). The V end lost 5 bases, the J end lost 6 bases, and 19 bases lay between the germline ends. The CDR3 length is 15 residues. Germline CDR1 and CDR2: SEHNR and FQNEAQ (reference sequence). CDR3 amino acids: CASSPSVAGNAEAFF. The CDR3 DNA follows: TGTGCCAGCAGCCCCTCGGTTGCAGGGAATGCTGAAGCTTTCTTT.

The chain links TRBV9 to TRBJ2-3, with 8 positions matching TRBD2. The germline V gene has CDR1 SGDLS and CDR2 YYNGEE. J was trimmed by 2 bases and V by 0 bases; bases with no gene match: 2. The CDR3 consists of 15 residues. The CDR3 is CASSVVSGVTDTQYF. In nucleotides, the CDR3 is TGTGCCAGCAGCGTAGTTAGCGGGGTCACAGATACGCAGTATTTT.

In its sample, this clone was seen a few times. The chain employs TRBV27 and TRBJ2-7; D unclear. The CDR3 runs to 12 residues. The V gene lost 9 bases and the J gene lost 5 bases, with 14 bases spanning the gap. Per the germline V gene, CDR1 is MNHEY and CDR2 is SMNVEV (reference sequence). The CDR3 DNA is TGTGCCAGTTTGTCCCGGCTCCACGAGCAGTACTTC. Translated, it gives CASLSRLHEQYF.

This clone was observed once. The rearrangement links TRBV27 to TRBJ2-7; TRBD1 might be the D (5 bases). Trimming left V 0 bases short and J 3 bases short, with 12 bases between. The germline V gene encodes CDR1 MNHEY and CDR2 SMNVEV (reference sequence). The CDR3 extends over 15 amino acids. The DNA for the CDR3 is TGTGCCAGCAGTTTATCGCCAGGGTTTGACTACGAGCAGTACTTC. Protein: CASSLSPGFDYEQYF.

This rearrangement joins TRBV6-1 to TRBJ1-2; no firm D call. This CDR3 comprises 15 residues. Germline values: CDR1 MNHNS, CDR2 SASEGT. Trimming took 1 base from V and 4 from J, leaving 13 bases between them. The CDR3 sequence: CASSEVAIPSYGYTF. For the CDR3, the DNA is TGTGCCAGCAGTGAAGTGGCAATTCCTTCCTATGGCTACACCTTC.

The chain couples TRBV10-3 to TRBJ1-2; the D is unclear. CDR3 length: 14 residues. V lost 2 bases and J lost 1, with 8 bases in between. CDR1 ENHRY and CDR2 SYGVKD come from the germline V gene. The CDR3, as DNA: TGTGCCATCAGTGAGAACAGTTTTAACTATGGCTACACCTTC. Amino acids: CAISENSFNYGYTF.